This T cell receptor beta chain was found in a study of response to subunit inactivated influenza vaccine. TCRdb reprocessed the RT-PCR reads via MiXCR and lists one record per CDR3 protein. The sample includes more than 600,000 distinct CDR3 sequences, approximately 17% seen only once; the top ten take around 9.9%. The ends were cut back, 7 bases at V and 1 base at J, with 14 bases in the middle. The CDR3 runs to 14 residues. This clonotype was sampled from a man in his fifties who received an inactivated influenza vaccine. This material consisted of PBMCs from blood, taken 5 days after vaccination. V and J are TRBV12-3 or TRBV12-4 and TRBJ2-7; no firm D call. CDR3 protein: CASKEGIGSYEQYF. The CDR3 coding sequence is TGTGCCAGCAAGGAAGGGATCGGTTCCTACGAGCAGTACTTC.